Here is one T cell receptor beta chain with its context. This entry belongs to a study of blood T cell repertoires in COVID-19. Study as a whole: Donors in the United States, Italy and Spain gave samples during acute or convalescent COVID-19. PBMCs, B-cell-depleted T cells, or T cells provided the cDNA or gDNA that made up the material.

Patients of the Seattle cohort, enrolled during active infection, were followed longitudinally. In the study's own analysis: Estimates of nucleated cell counts were drawn from the amplification of reference gene primers. Assay: immunoSEQ multiplex PCR; the TCRdb copy retains only in-frame clones and omits some. V, J and clone size derive from that table, while D and trimming were established from the DNA sequence. This sample yields some 75,000 clones, of which about 88% are seen a single time; 6.3% belongs to the top ten. The origin of this receptor is a man older than 75 with COVID-19, enrolled during active disease. Sequenced input: peripheral blood.

The CDR3, as DNA: TGTGCCAGCAGCTTAGATGGTCAGGGGTTGACACCCCTCCACTTT. It yields the protein CASSLDGQGLTPLHF. The V call is TRBV13, the J call TRBJ1-6, with D perhaps matching TRBD1 (6 bases). The CDR3 is 15 residues long. Per the germline V gene, CDR1 is PRHDT and CDR2 is FYEKMQ (reference sequence). The V end lost 1 base, the J end lost 11 bases, and 15 bases lay between the germline ends.